Detailed here is one T cell receptor (beta chain). The V gene end was trimmed by 5 bases and the J gene end by 4 bases; junction bases not matched to a gene: 14. The CDR3 sequence is 18 residues long. Germline V gives CDR1 MNHEY, CDR2 SMNVEV (reference sequence). The data originate from a study of CD8 T cells in Susac syndrome. Random hexamers were used to reverse transcribe an amount of roughly 0.5 to 1 ug RNA. Amplification of TCR beta CDR3 spanned 54 Vbeta and 13 Jbeta via immunoSEQ multiplex PCR. TCRdb itself ran the immunoSEQ multiplex PCR reads through MiXCR, one entry per CDR3 protein. The table includes hundreds of thousands of distinct CDR3 sequences, about 85% detected once. From blood CD8+ and CD4+ T cells, the TCR beta chain was sequenced. Stable or active relapsing-remitting multiple sclerosis, untreated and meeting revised McDonald criteria, defined the controls. TEMRA cells were FACS-enriched and CD8+ and CD4+ T cells negatively isolated.

Material for sequencing was CD8+ T cells from PBMCs. The rearrangement links TRBV27 to TRBJ1-2; the match to TRBD1 covers 12 bases. This TCR was sampled from a human donor with multiple sclerosis. For the CDR3, the DNA is TGTGCCAGCAGTCCCCGGCCGGGACAGGGGGCCCTAGGCTATGGCTACACCTTC. It encodes CASSPRPGQGALGYGYTF.